This T cell receptor beta chain is drawn from a study of sequential checkpoint blockade in melanoma. Study summary: Randomization was 1:1 between first-line nivolumab→ipilimumab and ipilimumab→nivolumab. Each arm's sequence ended with maintenance nivolumab.

Germline V gene data show CDR1 as MGHRA and CDR2 as YSYEKL. This CDR3 is 15 amino acids long. With V trimmed by 2 bases and J by 1 base, 1 base remained unmatched. This clone was observed a single time. Treatment given: randomized to nivolumab then ipilimumab (arm A) or the reverse (arm B). From thawed PBMCs, live CD3+CD8+ cells negative for CD19 and CD56 were sorted. Profiled with immunoSEQ multiplex PCR; TCRdb holds only in-frame clones, not every one. The sample holds about 25,000 clones, 77% seen once. The input for sequencing was CD8+ T cells sorted from blood (inferred from file names), taken from a patient given nivolumab and ipilimumab in sequence. The chain carries TRBV4-1 and TRBJ2-5; TRBD2 matches at 10 bases. The source is a human donor with melanoma. The CDR3 DNA is TGCGCCAGCAGCCAAATAGCGGGAGGCCAAGAGACCCAGTACTTC. It is translated as CASSQIAGGQETQYF.